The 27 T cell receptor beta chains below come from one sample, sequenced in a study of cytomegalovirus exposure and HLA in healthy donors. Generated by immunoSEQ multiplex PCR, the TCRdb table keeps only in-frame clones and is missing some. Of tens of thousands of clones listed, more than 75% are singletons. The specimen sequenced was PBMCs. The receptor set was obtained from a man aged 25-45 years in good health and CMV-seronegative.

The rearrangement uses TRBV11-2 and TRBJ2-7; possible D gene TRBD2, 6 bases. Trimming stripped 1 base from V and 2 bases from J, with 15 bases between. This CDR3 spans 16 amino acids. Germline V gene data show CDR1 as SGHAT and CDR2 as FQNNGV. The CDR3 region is CASSLATGGAAYEQYF. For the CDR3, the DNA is TGTGCCAGCAGCTTAGCGACCGGGGGAGCAGCCTACGAGCAGTACTTC.

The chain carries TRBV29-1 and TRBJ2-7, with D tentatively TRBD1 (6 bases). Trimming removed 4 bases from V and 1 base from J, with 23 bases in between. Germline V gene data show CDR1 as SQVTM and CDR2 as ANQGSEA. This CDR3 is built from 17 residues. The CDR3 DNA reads TGCAGCGTTGTGTACTTTGTTCCCCGGGACACATCCTACGAGCAGTACTTC. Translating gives CSVVYFVPRDTSYEQYF.

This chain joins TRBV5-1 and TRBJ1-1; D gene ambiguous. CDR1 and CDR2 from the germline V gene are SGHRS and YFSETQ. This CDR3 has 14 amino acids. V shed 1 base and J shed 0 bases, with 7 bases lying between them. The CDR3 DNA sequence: TGCGCCAGCAGCTTGACCGGGGTGAACACTGAAGCTTTCTTT. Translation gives CASSLTGVNTEAFF.

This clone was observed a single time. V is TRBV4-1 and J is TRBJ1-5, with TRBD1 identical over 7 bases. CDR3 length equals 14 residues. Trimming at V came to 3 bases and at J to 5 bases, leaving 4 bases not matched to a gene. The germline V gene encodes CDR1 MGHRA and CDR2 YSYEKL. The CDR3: CASSQTTGYQPQHF. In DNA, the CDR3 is TGCGCCAGCAGCCAGACGACAGGGTATCAGCCCCAGCATTTT.

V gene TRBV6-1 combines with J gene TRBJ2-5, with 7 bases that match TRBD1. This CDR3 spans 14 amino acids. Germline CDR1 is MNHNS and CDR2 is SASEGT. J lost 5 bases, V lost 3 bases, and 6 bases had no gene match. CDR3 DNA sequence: TGTGCCAGCAGTGACGACAGGGTGAAGGAGACCCAGTACTTC. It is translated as CASSDDRVKETQYF.

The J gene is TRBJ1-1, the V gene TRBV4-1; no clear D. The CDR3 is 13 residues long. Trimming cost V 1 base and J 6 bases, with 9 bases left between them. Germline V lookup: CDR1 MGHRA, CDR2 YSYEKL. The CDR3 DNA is TGCGCCAGCAGCCAAGTGAGTTATTCTGAAGCTTTCTTT. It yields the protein CASSQVSYSEAFF.

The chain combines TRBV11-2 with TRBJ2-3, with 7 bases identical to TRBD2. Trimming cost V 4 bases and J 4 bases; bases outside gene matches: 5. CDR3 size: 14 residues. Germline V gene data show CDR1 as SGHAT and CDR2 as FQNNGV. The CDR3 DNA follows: TGTGCCAGCAGCTCCGGGCGGGGGTCAGATACGCAGTATTTT. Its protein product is CASSSGRGSDTQYF.

Here the CDR3 reads CASSLGVAASTDTQYF. The CDR3 DNA reads as TGTGCCAGCAGCTTAGGGGTAGCGGCTAGCACAGATACGCAGTATTTT. The V gene is TRBV11-2, the J gene TRBJ2-3; D may be TRBD2 (6 bases). Trimming took 1 base from V and 0 from J, leaving 11 bases between them. Germline V gene lookup returns CDR1 SGHAT and CDR2 FQNNGV. The CDR3 length is 16 residues.

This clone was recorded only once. Here the CDR3 DNA reads TGTGCCTCCGGACAGGGGGAGAGGAATGAGCAGTTCTTC. It translates to CASGQGERNEQFF. This chain connects TRBV10-3 to TRBJ2-1; 10 bases fit TRBD1. The junction had 8 bases not matched to a gene; V was cut back by 11 bases and J by 7 bases. The CDR3 sequence is 13 residues long. The germline gives CDR1 ENHRY, CDR2 SYGVKD.

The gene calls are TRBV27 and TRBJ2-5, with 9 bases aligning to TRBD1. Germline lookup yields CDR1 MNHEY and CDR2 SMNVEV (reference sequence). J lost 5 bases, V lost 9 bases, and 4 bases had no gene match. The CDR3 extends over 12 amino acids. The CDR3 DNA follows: TGTGCCAGTCGGGACAGGGAGGAGACCCAGTACTTC. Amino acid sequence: CASRDREETQYF.

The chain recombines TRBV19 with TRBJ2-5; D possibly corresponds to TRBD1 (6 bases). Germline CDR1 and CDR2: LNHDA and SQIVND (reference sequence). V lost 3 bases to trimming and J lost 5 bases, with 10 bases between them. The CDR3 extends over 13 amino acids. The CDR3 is CASSINRAETQYF. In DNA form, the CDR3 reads TGTGCCAGTAGTATCAACAGGGCCGAGACCCAGTACTTC.

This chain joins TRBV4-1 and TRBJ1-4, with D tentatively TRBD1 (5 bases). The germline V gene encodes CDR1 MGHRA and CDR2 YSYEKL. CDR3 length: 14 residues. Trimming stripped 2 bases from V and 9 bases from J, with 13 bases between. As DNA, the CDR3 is TGCGCCAGCAGCCAATTGAAGGAGGGGCAAAAACTGTTTTTT. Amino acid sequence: CASSQLKEGQKLFF.

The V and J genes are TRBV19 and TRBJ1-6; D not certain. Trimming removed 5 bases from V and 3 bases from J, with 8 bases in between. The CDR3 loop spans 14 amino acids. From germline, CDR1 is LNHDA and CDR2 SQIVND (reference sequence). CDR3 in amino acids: CASSQQNYNSPLHF. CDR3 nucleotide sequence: TGTGCCAGTAGTCAACAAAACTATAATTCACCCCTCCACTTT.

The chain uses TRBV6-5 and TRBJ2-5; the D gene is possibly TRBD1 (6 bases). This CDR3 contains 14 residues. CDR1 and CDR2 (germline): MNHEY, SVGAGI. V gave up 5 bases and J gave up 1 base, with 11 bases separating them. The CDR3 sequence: CASSLQGTQETQYF. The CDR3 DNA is TGTGCCAGCAGTCTACAGGGAACCCAAGAGACCCAGTACTTC.

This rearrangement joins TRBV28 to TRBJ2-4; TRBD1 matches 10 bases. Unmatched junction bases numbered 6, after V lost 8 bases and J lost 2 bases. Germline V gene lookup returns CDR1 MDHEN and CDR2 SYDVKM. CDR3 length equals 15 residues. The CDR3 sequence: CASLGQGVSKNIQYF. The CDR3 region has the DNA TGTGCCAGCCTAGGACAGGGGGTCTCCAAAAACATTCAGTACTTC.

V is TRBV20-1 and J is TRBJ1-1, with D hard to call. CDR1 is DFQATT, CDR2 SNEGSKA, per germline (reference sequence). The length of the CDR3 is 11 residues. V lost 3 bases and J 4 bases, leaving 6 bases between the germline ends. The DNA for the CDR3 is TGCAGTGCTAGTACAGTCACTGAAGCTTTCTTT. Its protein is CSASTVTEAFF.

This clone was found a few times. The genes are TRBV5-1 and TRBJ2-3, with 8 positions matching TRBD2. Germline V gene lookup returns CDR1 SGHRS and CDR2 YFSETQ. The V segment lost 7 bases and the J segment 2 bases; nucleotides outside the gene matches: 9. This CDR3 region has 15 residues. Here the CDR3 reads CASHRAGVPTDTQYF. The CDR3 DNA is TGCGCCAGCCATCGAGCGGGGGTTCCCACAGATACGCAGTATTTT.

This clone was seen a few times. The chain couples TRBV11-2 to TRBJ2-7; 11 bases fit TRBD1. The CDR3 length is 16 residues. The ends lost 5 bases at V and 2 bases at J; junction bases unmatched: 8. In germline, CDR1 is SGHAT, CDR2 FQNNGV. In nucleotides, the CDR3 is TGTGCCAGCAGCGCCTGGGACAGGGGGATTACCTACGAGCAGTACTTC. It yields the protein CASSAWDRGITYEQYF.

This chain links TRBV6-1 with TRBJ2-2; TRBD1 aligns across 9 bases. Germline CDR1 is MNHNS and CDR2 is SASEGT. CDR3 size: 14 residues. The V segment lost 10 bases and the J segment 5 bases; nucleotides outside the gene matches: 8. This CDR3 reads CATRDRELTGELFF. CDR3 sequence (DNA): TGTGCCACCAGGGACAGGGAATTGACCGGGGAGCTGTTTTTT.

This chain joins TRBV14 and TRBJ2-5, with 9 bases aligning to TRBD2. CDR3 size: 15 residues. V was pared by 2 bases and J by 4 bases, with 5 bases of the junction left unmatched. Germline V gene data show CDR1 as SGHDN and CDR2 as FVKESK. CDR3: CASSQQRGGVETQYF. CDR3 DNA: TGTGCCAGCAGCCAACAGCGCGGGGGGGTAGAGACCCAGTACTTC. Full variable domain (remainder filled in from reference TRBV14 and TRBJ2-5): EAGVTQFPSHSVIEKGQTVTLRCDPISGHDNLYWYRRVMGKEIKFLLHFVKESKQDESGMPNNRFLAERTGGTYSTLKVQPAELEDSGVYFCASSQQRGGVETQYFGPGTRLLVL.

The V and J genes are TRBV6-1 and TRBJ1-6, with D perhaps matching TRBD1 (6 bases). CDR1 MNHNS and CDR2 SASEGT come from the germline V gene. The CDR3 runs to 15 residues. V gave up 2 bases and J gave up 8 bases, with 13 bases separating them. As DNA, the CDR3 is TGTGCCAGCAGTGAACCTCAGGACAGCTATTCACCCCTCCACTTT. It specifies CASSEPQDSYSPLHF.

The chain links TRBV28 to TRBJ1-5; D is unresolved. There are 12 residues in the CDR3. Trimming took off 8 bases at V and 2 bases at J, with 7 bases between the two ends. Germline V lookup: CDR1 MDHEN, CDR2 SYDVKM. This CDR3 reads CASVRGNQPQHF. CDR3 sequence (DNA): TGTGCCAGCGTGCGGGGCAATCAGCCCCAGCATTTT.

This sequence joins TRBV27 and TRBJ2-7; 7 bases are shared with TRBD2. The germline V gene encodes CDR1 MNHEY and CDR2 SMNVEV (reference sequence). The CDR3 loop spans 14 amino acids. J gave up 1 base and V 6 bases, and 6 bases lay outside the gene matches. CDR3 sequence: CASRSTSVSYEQYF. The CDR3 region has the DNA TGTGCCAGCAGATCAACTAGCGTTTCCTACGAGCAGTACTTC.

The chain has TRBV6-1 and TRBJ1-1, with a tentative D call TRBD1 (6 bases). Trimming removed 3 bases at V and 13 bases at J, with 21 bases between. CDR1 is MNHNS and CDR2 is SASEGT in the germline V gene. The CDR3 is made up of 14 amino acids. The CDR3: CASSDAPGTLEVFF. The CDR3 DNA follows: TGTGCCAGCAGTGACGCGCCGGGGACACTCGAGGTTTTCTTT.

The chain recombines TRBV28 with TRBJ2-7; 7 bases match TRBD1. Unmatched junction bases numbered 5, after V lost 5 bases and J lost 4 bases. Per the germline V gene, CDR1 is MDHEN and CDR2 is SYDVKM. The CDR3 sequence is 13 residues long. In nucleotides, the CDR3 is TGTGCCAGCAGTCTGACAGGGCGTTACGAGCAGTACTTC. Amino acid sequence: CASSLTGRYEQYF.

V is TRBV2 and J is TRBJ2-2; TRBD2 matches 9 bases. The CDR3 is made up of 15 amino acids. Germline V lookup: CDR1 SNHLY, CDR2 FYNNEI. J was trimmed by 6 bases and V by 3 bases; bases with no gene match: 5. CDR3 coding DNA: TGTGCCAGCAGTGAGGGGGCGGGAGGGCCCGGGGAGCTGTTTTTT. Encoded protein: CASSEGAGGPGELFF. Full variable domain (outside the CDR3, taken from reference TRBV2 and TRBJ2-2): EPEVTQTPSHQVTQMGQEVILRCVPISNHLYFYWYRQILGQKVEFLVSFYNNEISEKSEIFDDQFSVERPDGSNFTLKIRSTKLEDSAMYFCASSEGAGGPGELFFGEGSRLTVL.

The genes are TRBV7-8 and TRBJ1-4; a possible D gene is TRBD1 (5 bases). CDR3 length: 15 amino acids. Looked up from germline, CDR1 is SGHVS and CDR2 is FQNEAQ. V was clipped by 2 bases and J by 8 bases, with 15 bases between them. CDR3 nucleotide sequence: TGTGCCAGCAGCTTATTGGAGCAGGGCCGGGAAAAACTGTTTTTT. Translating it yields CASSLLEQGREKLFF.